Each of the 8 T cell receptor beta chains below was sequenced from the same sample in a study of tumor-infiltrating lymphocytes in primary liver carcinoma. Both RNA and DNA were isolated together from approximately 20-30 mg of bulk tissue that had not been sorted. A constant-region primer served to make TCR beta cDNA from roughly 540 ng total RNA. Nested multiplex PCR, run for three rounds with slightly modified ARM-PCR, yielded TCR beta libraries. Forward primers for TRBV1-TRBV30 and a C-beta reverse primer served the first two PCR rounds, at roughly 10 cycles each. TCRdb re-derived calls from the multiplex PCR reads in MiXCR, one entry per CDR3 protein. The sample has under 150,000 distinct CDR3 sequences; roughly 75% are singletons. The source material was tumor-adjacent normal liver tissue. The origin of the receptors is a woman aged 55-70 years with primary liver carcinoma and hepatitis B virus infection.

The chain recombines TRBV10-3 with TRBJ1-6; D might be TRBD1 (6 bases). The germline CDR1 and CDR2 sequences are ENHRY and SYGVKD. The CDR3 is 15 residues long. This CDR3 is CVIGEQGYYNSPLHF. The CDR3 DNA reads TGTGTCATAGGCGAACAGGGTTACTATAATTCACCCCTCCACTTT.

The chain carries TRBV11-2 and TRBJ1-6; D ambiguous. V was trimmed by 7 bases and J by 13 bases, leaving 20 bases between them. Germline CDR1 is SGHAT and CDR2 is FQNNGV. The CDR3 length is 14 residues. In DNA form, the CDR3 reads TGTGCCAGCATCTTTGACAAGCGCATTTCGCCCCTCCACTTT. Translated, it gives CASIFDKRISPLHF. Full variable domain (missing parts from reference TRBV11-2 and TRBJ1-6): EAGVAQSPRYKIIEKRQSVAFWCNPISGHATLYWYQQILGQGPKLLIQFQNNGVVDDSQLPKDRFSAERLKGVDSTLKIQPAKLEDSAVYLCASIFDKRISPLHFGNGTRLTVT.

In regard to this clonotype: Germline and junction disagree at one end, which may indicate a read error. V gene TRBV7-8 combines with J gene TRBJ2-5; the D gene could be TRBD1 or TRBD2 (5 bases each). The CDR3 covers 14 residues. Germline CDR1 SGHVS, CDR2 FQNEAQ. CDR3 sequence: CANNSGRRQETLYF. CDR3 DNA: TGTGCCAACAACTCAGGGAGACGGCAAGAGACCCTGTACTTC.

Turning to this clonotype: The final CDR3 position lacks the conserved phenylalanine or tryptophan, pointing to a likely read error. The V and J genes are TRBV11-2 and TRBJ2-3; tentatively, D is TRBD2 (6 bases). The V gene's germline CDR1 is SGHAT and CDR2 FQNNGV. V was cut by 5 bases and J by 5 bases, with 17 bases left in between. CDR3 length: 15 residues. CDR3 nucleotides: TGTGCCAGCAGCCCCGGGGTGGGAGGTGGAGATACGCAGTATTAT. Translated, it gives CASSPGVGGGDTQYY.

This clonotype occurred many times. The gene calls are TRBV28 and TRBJ2-4, with D possibly TRBD2 on 5 matching bases. The CDR3 sequence is 14 residues long. Germline V lookup: CDR1 MDHEN, CDR2 SYDVKM. The V gene lost 5 bases and the J gene lost 1 base, with 9 bases spanning the gap. This chain's CDR3 is CASSEGAAKNIQYF. The CDR3 bases are TGTGCCAGCAGTGAGGGCGCTGCCAAAAACATTCAGTACTTC.

The V and J genes are TRBV28 and TRBJ1-1; weak D call: TRBD1 (5 bases). The CDR3 spans 12 residues. The V gene lost 10 bases and the J gene lost 5 bases, with 14 bases spanning the gap. Germline V gene data show CDR1 as MDHEN and CDR2 as SYDVKM. CDR3 loop: CAITGTVTEAFF. CDR3 nucleotide sequence: TGTGCCATCACCGGGACGGTTACTGAAGCTTTCTTT.

The rearrangement joins TRBV10-3 to TRBJ2-1; 7 nucleotides line up with TRBD1. Germline values: CDR1 ENHRY, CDR2 SYGVKD. V shed 10 bases and J 6 bases; nucleotides not matched to a gene: 12. The CDR3 is 14 residues long. Here the CDR3 DNA reads TGTGCCACGACAGGGAATCCGGACTCCAATGAGCAGTTCTTC. Its translation is CATTGNPDSNEQFF.

A note on this clonotype: A much larger clone sits a single nucleotide away, making a read error possible. The chain is built from TRBV6-4 and TRBJ2-1, with a weak D call TRBD2 (5 bases). Germline V gene data show CDR1 as MRHNA and CDR2 as SNTAGT. CDR3 length: 14 residues. In DNA, the CDR3 is TGTGCCAGCAGTGACTCAGGCGGGTACAATGAGGAGTTCTTC. Its translation: CASSDSGGYNEEFF.